This entry lists 23 T cell receptor beta chains sequenced from one sample in a study of blood T cell repertoires in COVID-19. Produced via immunoSEQ multiplex PCR; TCRdb's table is partial and in-frame only. Of roughly 160,000 clones detected, around four fifths appear once; the ten largest clones hold approximately 13%. Specimen: PBMCs or T cells enriched from blood (not recorded which). Every receptor here comes from a woman in her sixties or seventies who had recovered from COVID-19.

This chain uses TRBV27 with TRBJ2-7; 8 bases agree with TRBD2. The CDR3 spans 15 residues. Germline V gene lookup returns CDR1 MNHEY and CDR2 SMNVEV (reference sequence). V shed 1 base, J shed 4 bases, and the junction held 6 bases outside the gene matches. The CDR3 DNA reads as TGTGCCAGCAGTTTATTGGCGGGAGGCCTTTACGAGCAGTACTTC. Encoded protein: CASSLLAGGLYEQYF.

The chain has TRBV28 and TRBJ2-5, with 8 bases matching TRBD2. Germline CDR1 reads MDHEN; CDR2 reads SYDVKM. J lost 2 bases, V lost 11 bases, and 10 bases had no gene match. The CDR3 totals 14 residues. As DNA, the CDR3 is TGTGCCGGGTCCAGCGGGAGCAGTCAAGAGACCCAGTACTTC. It codes for CAGSSGSSQETQYF.

The chain uses TRBV11-1 and TRBJ1-3, with D maybe TRBD1 (5 bases). The V gene lost 5 bases and the J gene lost 2 bases, with 16 bases spanning the gap. The CDR3 length is 16 residues. CDR1 is SGHAT, CDR2 FQDESV, per germline (reference sequence). The CDR3 region has the DNA TGTGCCAGCAGCGGATCAATGGGGCTGGCTGGAAACACCATATATTTT. Encoded protein: CASSGSMGLAGNTIYF.

This clone was detected only a few times. The chain links TRBV15 to TRBJ2-5, with 13 nucleotides matching TRBD2. This CDR3 contains 17 residues. Germline CDR1 reads LNHNV; CDR2 reads YYDKDF (reference sequence). Trimming took 1 base from V and 3 from J; bases not matched to a gene: 5. The CDR3 here is CATSRGATSGREETQYF. In DNA form, the CDR3 reads TGTGCCACCAGCAGAGGGGCAACTAGCGGGAGGGAAGAGACCCAGTACTTC. Variable domain in full (rest from reference TRBV15 and TRBJ2-5): DAMVIQNPRYQVTQFGKPVTLSCSQTLNHNVMYWYQQKSSQAPKLLFHYYDKDFNNEADTPDNFQSRRPNTSFCFLDIRSPGLGDTAMYLCATSRGATSGREETQYFGPGTRLLVL.

This chain uses TRBV2 with TRBJ1-1; 7 nucleotides line up with TRBD1. The CDR3 consists of 14 residues. The germline gives CDR1 SNHLY, CDR2 FYNNEI. The V gene end was trimmed by 6 bases and the J gene end by 3 bases; junction bases not matched to a gene: 7. The CDR3 spells CASRASQGDTEAFF. CDR3 nucleotides: TGTGCCAGCAGGGCCTCTCAGGGGGACACTGAAGCTTTCTTT.

The rearrangement links TRBV19 to TRBJ1-5, with no clear D. This CDR3 spans 13 amino acids. Germline V lookup: CDR1 LNHDA, CDR2 SQIVND (reference sequence). Trimming removed 10 bases from V and 0 bases from J, with 10 bases in between. CDR3 protein: CATSYYSNQPQHF. The CDR3 DNA reads TGTGCCACATCATACTATAGCAATCAGCCCCAGCATTTT. The full variable domain, its missing parts supplied by reference TRBV19 and TRBJ1-5, is DGGITQSPKYLFRKEGQNVTLSCEQNLNHDAMYWYRQDPGQGLRLIYYSQIVNDFQKGDIAEGYSVSREKKESFPLTVTSAQKNPTAFYLCATSYYSNQPQHFGDGTRLSIL.

The V gene is TRBV24-1, the J gene TRBJ2-7, with 11 bases that match TRBD2. CDR1 is KGHDR, CDR2 SFDVKD, per germline. CDR3 length: 15 residues. Losses at the gene ends were 5 bases for V and 3 bases for J; bases not matched to a gene: 5. CDR3 residues: CATSAGTSGNYEQYF. The CDR3 DNA reads TGTGCCACCAGTGCCGGGACTAGCGGCAACTACGAGCAGTACTTC.

CDR3 coding DNA: TGCGCCAGCAGATCGGGGACAGGGGGCTCAGGGGAACGAGCTTTCTTT. Residues: CASRSGTGGSGERAFF. The V and J genes are TRBV5-1 and TRBJ1-1; TRBD1 agrees at 12 bases. The CDR3 is made up of 16 amino acids. CDR1 is SGHRS and CDR2 is YFSETQ in the germline V gene. J was trimmed by 10 bases and V by 5 bases; bases with no gene match: 15.

The chain links TRBV19 to TRBJ1-4, with D tentatively TRBD1 (5 bases). Trimming removed 6 bases from V and 0 bases from J, with 14 bases in between. The germline CDR1 and CDR2 sequences are LNHDA and SQIVND (reference sequence). The CDR3 totals 16 residues. The CDR3 here is CASSLGLQATNEKLFF. The CDR3 bases are TGTGCCAGTAGCCTGGGACTCCAGGCAACTAATGAAAAACTGTTTTTT. Full variable domain (outside the CDR3, taken from reference TRBV19 and TRBJ1-4): DGGITQSPKYLFRKEGQNVTLSCEQNLNHDAMYWYRQDPGQGLRLIYYSQIVNDFQKGDIAEGYSVSREKKESFPLTVTSAQKNPTAFYLCASSLGLQATNEKLFFGSGTQLSVL.

This chain links TRBV6-1 with TRBJ1-6, with a tentative D call TRBD1 (5 bases). The CDR3 length is 17 residues. Germline CDR1 is MNHNS and CDR2 is SASEGT. V lost 3 bases and J 0 bases, leaving 12 bases between the germline ends. Written as DNA, the CDR3 is TGTGCCAGCAGTGATGGGCACAGGAGCTCCTATAATTCACCCCTCCACTTT. Its translation is CASSDGHRSSYNSPLHF.

This chain links TRBV28 with TRBJ2-7; 10 bases match TRBD1. V lost 8 bases, J lost 5 bases, and 6 bases stayed unmatched. This CDR3 is 13 amino acids long. The germline V gene encodes CDR1 MDHEN and CDR2 SYDVKM. The CDR3 here is CASGTGASDEQYF. In DNA form, the CDR3 reads TGTGCCAGCGGGACAGGGGCTTCGGACGAGCAGTACTTC.

The V call is TRBV7-9, the J call TRBJ1-2, with TRBD1 matching 7 bases. V dropped 3 bases and J dropped 0; count of bases not matched to a gene: 7. Germline CDR1 and CDR2: SEHNR and FQNEAQ (reference sequence). The CDR3 loop spans 16 amino acids. In nucleotides, the CDR3 is TGTGCCAGCAGCTTCCCCCCACAGGGGTCTAACTATGGCTACACCTTC. Encoded protein: CASSFPPQGSNYGYTF.

This chain joins TRBV10-3 and TRBJ2-2; TRBD2 matches 10 bases. The V gene end was trimmed by 10 bases and the J gene end by 5 bases; junction bases not matched to a gene: 13. The CDR3 contains 16 residues. Germline V gene lookup returns CDR1 ENHRY and CDR2 SYGVKD. This chain's CDR3 is CATFGKLAGRTGELFF. Written as DNA, the CDR3 is TGTGCCACCTTTGGGAAACTAGCGGGACGGACCGGGGAGCTGTTTTTT.

This clone was detected only a few times. This chain uses TRBV2 with TRBJ1-5; 7 positions match TRBD1. Germline values: CDR1 SNHLY, CDR2 FYNNEI. The V gene end was trimmed by 6 bases and the J gene end by 3 bases; junction bases not matched to a gene: 2. The CDR3 extends over 13 amino acids. The CDR3 region has the DNA TGTGCCAGCAGGGGACAGAACAATCAGCCCCAGCATTTT. Residues: CASRGQNNQPQHF.

V gene TRBV18 combines with J gene TRBJ2-7; D call uncertain. Deletions cut 3 bases from V and 6 bases from J, with 12 bases between. This CDR3 has 13 amino acids. Per the germline V gene, CDR1 is KGHSH and CDR2 is LQKENI. The CDR3 bases are TGTGCCAGCTCACCGGGTTTTACGGGCGAGCAGTACTTC. Its protein product is CASSPGFTGEQYF.

V gene TRBV9 combines with J gene TRBJ2-7, with D maybe TRBD1 (6 bases). The germline gives CDR1 SGDLS, CDR2 YYNGEE. The CDR3 spans 15 residues. Trimming removed 4 bases at V and 0 bases at J, with 14 bases between. The CDR3 region has the DNA TGTGCCAGCAGCCCTCGGGACACCCTCTCCTACGAGCAGTACTTC. This codes for CASSPRDTLSYEQYF.

The V gene is TRBV6-5, the J gene TRBJ1-1; 7 bases fit TRBD1. The CDR3 is 12 residues long. Germline V CDR1 and CDR2: MNHEY, SVGAGI. Trimming cost V 6 bases and J 8 bases; bases outside gene matches: 6. The CDR3 DNA is TGTGCCAGCAGCCCACAGGGGATGGAAGCTTTCTTT. Protein: CASSPQGMEAFF.

The chain employs TRBV29-1 and TRBJ2-3; D perhaps matches TRBD2 (6 bases). V lost 7 bases and J lost 3, with 8 bases in between. Germline assignment: CDR1 SQVTM and CDR2 ANQGSEA. The length of the CDR3 is 11 residues. In DNA, the CDR3 is TGCAGCGGAGGGACTACAGATACGCAGTATTTT. It yields the protein CSGGTTDTQYF.

This clone was recorded a few times. V is TRBV4-1 and J is TRBJ1-2, with 10 bases fitting TRBD1. CDR1 MGHRA and CDR2 YSYEKL come from the germline V gene. Unmatched junction bases numbered 10, after V lost 0 bases and J lost 0 bases. The CDR3 has 19 residues. The CDR3 sequence is CASSQEWRTGGPANYGYTF. In DNA, the CDR3 is TGCGCCAGCAGCCAAGAATGGAGGACAGGGGGGCCAGCTAACTATGGCTACACCTTC.

The chain combines TRBV29-1 with TRBJ2-7, with D perhaps TRBD1 (8 bases). The CDR3 runs 13 residues. V was pared by 0 bases and J by 9 bases, with 15 bases between. Germline V lookup: CDR1 SQVTM, CDR2 ANQGSEA. CDR3 sequence: CSVEENRGEGQYF. DNA of the CDR3: TGCAGCGTTGAAGAAAACAGGGGGGAGGGGCAGTACTTC.

V gene TRBV5-5 combines with J gene TRBJ1-6, with a weak D call TRBD1 (5 bases). Germline CDR1 is SGHKS and CDR2 is YYEKEE (reference sequence). The V and J ends lost 3 bases and 2 bases respectively, with 6 bases between them. The CDR3 extends over 14 amino acids. The CDR3 coding sequence is TGTGCCAGCAGCTCCAGGGCCTATAATTCACCCCTCCACTTT. This codes for CASSSRAYNSPLHF. Together with reference TRBV5-5 and TRBJ1-6, the CDR3 gives the full variable domain: DAGVTQSPTHLIKTRGQQVTLRCSPISGHKSVSWYQQVLGQGPQFIFQYYEKEERGRGNFPDRFSARQFPNYSSELNVNALLLGDSALYLCASSSRAYNSPLHFGNGTRLTVT.

This clone was seen a few times. The genes are TRBV6-5 and TRBJ1-6; the match to TRBD1 covers 7 bases. The germline gives CDR1 MNHEY, CDR2 SVGAGI. This CDR3 region has 14 residues. J gave up 8 bases and V 10 bases, and 11 bases lay outside the gene matches. This CDR3 is CATPTGTAHSPLHF. DNA of the CDR3: TGTGCCACCCCAACCGGGACAGCCCATTCACCCCTCCACTTT.

The rearrangement uses TRBV19 and TRBJ2-5; D may be TRBD1 (5 bases). Germline V gene lookup returns CDR1 LNHDA and CDR2 SQIVND (reference sequence). The V end lost 5 bases, the J end lost 1 base, and 8 bases lay between the germline ends. The CDR3 consists of 13 residues. The CDR3 DNA sequence: TGTGCCAGTAGTTATGGGGCCCAAGAGACCCAGTACTTC. Translating it yields CASSYGAQETQYF. Variable domain in full (rest from reference TRBV19 and TRBJ2-5): DGGITQSPKYLFRKEGQNVTLSCEQNLNHDAMYWYRQDPGQGLRLIYYSQIVNDFQKGDIAEGYSVSREKKESFPLTVTSAQKNPTAFYLCASSYGAQETQYFGPGTRLLVL.